Sequencing of this T cell receptor (beta chain) was carried out in a study of T-cell memory formation after mild COVID-19. TCRdb recomputed calls from the 5' RACE reads with MiXCR, one row per CDR3 protein. Found here are approximately 480,000 distinct CDR3 sequences, about 20% of them singletons; the top ten hold around an eighth. This clonotype was counted ten times or more. Unmatched junction bases numbered 22, after V lost 3 bases and J lost 4 bases. The CDR3 sequence is 20 residues long. Germline V gives CDR1 KGHSH, CDR2 LQKENI. The sample taken for sequencing was PBMCs or a T cell subset sorted from them (not recorded which). The rearrangement links TRBV18 to TRBJ2-5, with TRBD1 identical over 8 bases. The sequence came from an adult woman who had mild COVID-19 (a few samples of this study predate the infection). Cell type and time point are not known. Written as DNA, the CDR3 is TGTGCCAGCTCACCGGACCCGCTCGGTCTTCAGGGGGCAAGGGGAGAGACCCAGTACTTC. Translating gives CASSPDPLGLQGARGETQYF.